The source of this TCR beta chain is a study of T cells in localized non-small cell lung cancer. Regarding the study as a whole: Peak T cell clonality was found in uninvolved adjacent lung, exceeding tumor.

Sequenced by immunoSEQ multiplex PCR; TCRdb stores in-frame clones only, minus some. Of over 3,500 clones in the sample, around 92% were seen once. On this clone itself: Its specificity is unknown.

The source is a woman aged 35-70 years with stage I lung adenocarcinoma. Sequencing was performed on peripheral blood, taken before any cancer treatment.

CDR3 nucleotides: TGCAGCGGGTCCATCTCCCCGAACACTGAAGCTTTCTTT. Translation: CSGSISPNTEAFF. The chain links TRBV29-1 to TRBJ1-1; unclear D gene. Germline V gene data show CDR1 as SQVTM and CDR2 as ANQGSEA. This CDR3 contains 13 residues. The V end was cut by 7 bases, the J end by 1 base, with 13 bases between. The entire variable domain, with the rest obtained from reference TRBV29-1 and TRBJ1-1, is as follows: SAVISQKPSRDICQRGTSLTIQCQVDSQVTMMFWYRQQPGQSLTLIATANQGSEATYESGFVIDKFPISRPNLTFSTLTVSNMSPEDSSIYLCSGSISPNTEAFFGQGTRLTVV.